The rows below give T cell receptor beta chains drawn from one sample of a study of T cell changes during pregnancy in multiple sclerosis. Repertoires were generated with immunoSEQ multiplex PCR, while TCRdb's copy carries only in-frame clones and drops some. The table records 40,000 to 55,000 clones, around 90% of them present only once. This specimen consisted of CD4+ T cells from peripheral blood mononuclear cells, obtained in the second trimester of pregnancy. The receptors originated from a female donor with multiple sclerosis, enrolled in a pregnancy study. CDR3s include the opening cysteine and the closing phenylalanine or tryptophan. The D gene is left open where the match is weak. The size field is filled for only some rows; it gives once, few, many or a size class.

TRBJ1-5 | . | TRBV5-6 | . | CASSFRKAGVQPQHF
TRBJ1-2 | . | TRBV28 | . | CASSSNRDGYTF
TRBJ1-4 | . | TRBV19 | few | CASSIVAGEKLFF
TRBJ2-7 | . | TRBV9 | . | CASSVAGGGAYEQYF
TRBJ2-5 | . | TRBV11-2 | . | CASSRRMEETQYF
TRBJ1-2 | TRBD1 | TRBV5-1 | . | CASSLGQGGYGYTF
TRBJ1-1 | TRBD1 | TRBV6-5 | . | CASSWDRKNTEAFF
TRBJ1-1 | . | TRBV14 | . | CASSRSGNTEAFF
TRBJ2-3 | TRBD1 | TRBV6-1 | . | CASSMDRGDTQYF
TRBJ2-3 | . | TRBV7-8 | . | CASSRALPTWDTQYF
TRBJ2-5 | TRBD1 | TRBV5-8 | . | CASSPSGTGGRETQYF
TRBJ2-2 | TRBD2 | TRBV9 | . | CASSVALAGAHTGELFF
TRBJ1-6 | TRBD1 | TRBV9 | . | CASSDRRQGGNSPLHF
TRBJ2-7 | . | TRBV11-2 | once | CASTRDILYEQYF
TRBJ1-5 | . | TRBV7-2 | . | CASSLAGRVSNQPQHF
TRBJ2-3 | . | TRBV19 | . | CASSIGQFTDTQYF
TRBJ1-1 | TRBD1 | TRBV5-6 | . | CASSQRDRTMNTEAFF
TRBJ2-3 | TRBD2 | TRBV6-1 | . | CASRGTSGYTDTQYF
TRBJ2-7 | . | TRBV11-2 | . | CASSLGAESSYEQYF
TRBJ1-1 | . | TRBV30 | . | CAQNPTGWITEAFF
TRBJ2-7 | TRBD2 | TRBV7-9 | . | CASSPETGLAAYEQYF
TRBJ2-1 | . | TRBV2 | . | CASSDPRYRYNEQFF
TRBJ1-5 | . | TRBV6-5 | . | CASNQGVNQPQHF
TRBJ1-4 | . | TRBV11-2 | . | CASSLWRNEKLFF
TRBJ1-2 | . | TRBV5-4 | few | CASSRDIYGYTF
TRBJ2-2 | . | TRBV13 | . | CASSRAQGDTGELFF